The following is a T cell receptor (beta chain) sequence with its context. With random hexamers, reverse transcription was performed on about 0.5 to 1 ug of RNA. Amplification of TCR beta CDR3 by immunoSEQ multiplex PCR spanned 54 Vbeta and 13 Jbeta. TCRdb re-called the immunoSEQ multiplex PCR reads with MiXCR, one entry per CDR3 protein. Of around 80,000 distinct CDR3 sequences in the sample, 75% to 95% are singletons; the top ten hold less than 0.6%. The sample comes from a study of CD8 T cells in Susac syndrome. High-throughput TCR beta sequencing covered peripheral CD8+ and CD4+ T cells. Deletions cut 0 bases from V and 2 bases from J, with 12 bases between. This CDR3 contains 16 residues. Germline V gives CDR1 MNHEY, CDR2 SMNVEV (reference sequence).

The sequenced material came from CD8+ T cells from PBMCs. The genes are TRBV27 and TRBJ2-3, with a tentative D call TRBD1 (5 bases). The TCR comes from a human donor with multiple sclerosis. In DNA form, the CDR3 reads TGTGCCAGCAGTTTATCTGGGGCAGGGCCCACAGATACGCAGTATTTT. Amino acids: CASSLSGAGPTDTQYF.